One T cell receptor beta chain is described in this entry. This clone has a single count. This clone's antigen is unknown. No clone much larger than this one lies a single base away; base qualities are absent. The source of the sample is a study of blood T cell repertoires in COVID-19 (dated by TCRdb to 2020 to 2021). Context from the whole study: Samples from collaborators originated in the United States, Italy and Spain and spanned both the acute and convalescent phases of COVID-19. Subjects who had been exposed to COVID-19, were actively infected with it, or had recovered from it provided the deeply sampled blood TCRbeta repertoires that made up the dataset. HLA class I and class II types, where available, came from metadata supplied by the sample provider rather than from assay-based typing. The material from the prospective study consisted of cDNA or gDNA derived from T cells, B-cell-depleted T cells, or PBMCs. Samples came from the ongoing ImmuneRACE study (first 160 participants) plus 1,254 subjects from 6 global collaborators. A de-identified subject ID, COVID-19 status, age in years and sex were almost always included in the sample metadata. The repertoires were made available in a free public database intended to serve as a resource for research on the immune response to SARS-CoV-2.

The collaborating institutions used their own protocols to collect whole blood in K2EDTA tubes. For TCRbeta analysis, collaborator samples were shipped as frozen whole blood, as isolated PBMCs, or as DNA extracted from either sample type. Taken from the germline V gene, the CDR1 and CDR2 loops are SGHAT and FQNNGV. The CDR3 numbers 18 residues from cysteine through phenylalanine. Left in the record is the CDR3 DNA by itself, 54 bases read in frame from the first base. V lost 4 bases and J lost 4 bases, and the count of bases not matched to a germline gene is 17. What the study reported, not specific to this receptor: Clinical and demographic metadata were provided uncurated, with the amount varying by source and participant.

TCRbeta CDR3 regions were amplified from genomic DNA using the immunoSEQ Assay, a bias-controlled multiplex PCR. The authors' analysis ran thus. The number of nucleated cells in each sample was estimated from the amplification of reference gene primers within the assay. Sequence reads were collapsed and filtered to measure the absolute abundance of every unique TCRbeta CDR3 rearrangement. Productive Simpson clonality was computed per sample as the square root of Simpson's diversity index over productive rearrangements. Entries here come from immuneACCESS through TCRdb and include only in-frame sequences with V and J called. Some clones fail to appear in such tables; in the studies checked, an unresolved V gene covers under half of the shortfall, and the cause of the remainder is unknown. For V, J and clone size, that table is used; D and trimming come from the DNA. Within this sample are 55,000 to 80,000 clones, with approximately 91% of them counted one time only. The ten largest clones represent around 1.5% of the sample.

The TCR comes from a human donor in a cohort sampled during active COVID-19. The chain is encoded by TRBV11-2 joined to TRBJ2-3; 7 bases in the junction line up with TRBD2. The material sequenced was peripheral blood. The DNA sequence is as follows: TGTGCCAGCAGCTCCCGCGAGGGGAACGGGAGGTTTCCAGATACGCAGTATTTT. The resulting protein is CASSSREGNGRFPDTQYF.